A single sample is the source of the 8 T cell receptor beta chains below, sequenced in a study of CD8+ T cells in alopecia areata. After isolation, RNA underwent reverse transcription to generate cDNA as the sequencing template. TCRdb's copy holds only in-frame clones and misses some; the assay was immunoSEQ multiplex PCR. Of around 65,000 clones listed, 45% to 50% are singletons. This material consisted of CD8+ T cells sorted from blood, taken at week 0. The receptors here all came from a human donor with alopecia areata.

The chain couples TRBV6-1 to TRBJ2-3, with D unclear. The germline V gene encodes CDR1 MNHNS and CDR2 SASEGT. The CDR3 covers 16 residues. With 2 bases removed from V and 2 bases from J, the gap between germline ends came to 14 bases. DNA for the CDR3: TGTGCCAGCAGTGAATGGTTCGGAAAAACCACAGATACGCAGTATTTT. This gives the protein CASSEWFGKTTDTQYF.

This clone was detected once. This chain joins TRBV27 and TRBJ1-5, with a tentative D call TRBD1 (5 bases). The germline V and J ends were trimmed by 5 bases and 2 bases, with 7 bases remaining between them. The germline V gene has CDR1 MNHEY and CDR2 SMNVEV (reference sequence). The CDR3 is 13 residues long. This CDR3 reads CASSQGGNQPQHF. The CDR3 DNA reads TGTGCCAGCAGTCAGGGCGGCAATCAGCCCCAGCATTTT.

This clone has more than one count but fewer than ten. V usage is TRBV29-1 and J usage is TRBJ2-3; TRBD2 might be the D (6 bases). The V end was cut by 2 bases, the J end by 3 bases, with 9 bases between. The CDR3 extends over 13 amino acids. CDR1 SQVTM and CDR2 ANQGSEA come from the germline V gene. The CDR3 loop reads CSVERAGTDTQYF. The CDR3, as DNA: TGCAGCGTTGAACGGGCGGGAACAGATACGCAGTATTTT.

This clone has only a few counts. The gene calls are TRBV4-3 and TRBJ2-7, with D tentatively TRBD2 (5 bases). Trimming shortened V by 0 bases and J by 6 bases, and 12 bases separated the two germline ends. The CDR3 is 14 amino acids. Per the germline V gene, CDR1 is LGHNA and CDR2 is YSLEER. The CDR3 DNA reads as TGCGCCAGCAGCCAAGAGTCAGGAGGAGGCGAGCAGTACTTC. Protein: CASSQESGGGEQYF.

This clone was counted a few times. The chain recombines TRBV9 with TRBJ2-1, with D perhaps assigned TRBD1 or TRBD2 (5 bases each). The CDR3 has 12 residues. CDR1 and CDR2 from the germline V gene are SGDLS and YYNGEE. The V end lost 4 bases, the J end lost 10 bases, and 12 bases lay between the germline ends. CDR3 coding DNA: TGTGCCAGCAGCTCGGGGCCCCCAGAGCAGTTCTTC. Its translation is CASSSGPPEQFF.

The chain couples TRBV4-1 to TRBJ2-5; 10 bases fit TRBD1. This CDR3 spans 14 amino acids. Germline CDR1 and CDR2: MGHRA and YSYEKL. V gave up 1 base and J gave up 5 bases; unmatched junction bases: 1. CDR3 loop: CASSQADRGETQYF. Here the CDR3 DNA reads TGCGCCAGCAGCCAAGCGGACAGGGGGGAGACCCAGTACTTC.

The CDR3 loop reads CASSATVSYEQYF. The CDR3 DNA follows: TGCGCCAGCAGCGCGACGGTATCCTACGAGCAGTACTTC. This chain joins TRBV5-1 and TRBJ2-7; D is uncertain. The CDR3 runs to 13 residues. Germline assignment: CDR1 SGHRS and CDR2 YFSETQ. Trimming left V 4 bases short and J 1 base short, with 9 bases between.

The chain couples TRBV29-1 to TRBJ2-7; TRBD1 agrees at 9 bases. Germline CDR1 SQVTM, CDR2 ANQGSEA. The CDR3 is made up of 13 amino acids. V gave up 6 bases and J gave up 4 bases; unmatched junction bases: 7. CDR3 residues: CSVIQGASYEQYF. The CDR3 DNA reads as TGCAGCGTAATACAGGGGGCGAGTTACGAGCAGTACTTC.